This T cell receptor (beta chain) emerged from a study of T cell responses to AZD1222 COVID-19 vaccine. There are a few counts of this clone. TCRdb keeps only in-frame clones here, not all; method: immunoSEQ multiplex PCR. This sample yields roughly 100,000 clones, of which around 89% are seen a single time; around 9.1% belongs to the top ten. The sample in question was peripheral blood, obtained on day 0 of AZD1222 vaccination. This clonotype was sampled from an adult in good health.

DNA of the CDR3: TGTGCCAGCAGCACCCGACAGGGGATTAGACGACAGACGCAGTATTTT. This gives the protein CASSTRQGIRRQTQYF. The V and J genes are TRBV5-6 and TRBJ2-3; 8 bases are shared with TRBD1. The V gene's germline CDR1 is SGHDT and CDR2 YYEEEE. There are 16 residues in the CDR3. The ends lost 4 bases at V and 9 bases at J; junction bases unmatched: 16.